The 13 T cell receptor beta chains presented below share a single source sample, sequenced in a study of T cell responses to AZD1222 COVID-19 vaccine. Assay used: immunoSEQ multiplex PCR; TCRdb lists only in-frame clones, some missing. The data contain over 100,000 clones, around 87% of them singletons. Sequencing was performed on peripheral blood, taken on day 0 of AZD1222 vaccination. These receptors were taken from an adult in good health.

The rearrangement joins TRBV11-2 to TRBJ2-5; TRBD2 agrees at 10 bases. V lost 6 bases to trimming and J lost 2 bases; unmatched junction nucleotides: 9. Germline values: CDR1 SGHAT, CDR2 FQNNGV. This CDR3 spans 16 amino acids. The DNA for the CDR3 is TGTGCCAGCAGTTGGACTAGCGGCCGGTATCAAGAGACCCAGTACTTC. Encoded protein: CASSWTSGRYQETQYF.

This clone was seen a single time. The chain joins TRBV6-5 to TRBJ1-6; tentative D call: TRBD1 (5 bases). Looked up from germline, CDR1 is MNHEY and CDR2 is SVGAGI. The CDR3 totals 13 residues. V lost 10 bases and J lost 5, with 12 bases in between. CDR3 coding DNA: TGTGCCACGCGACAGACCAATAATTCACCCCTCCACTTT. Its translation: CATRQTNNSPLHF.

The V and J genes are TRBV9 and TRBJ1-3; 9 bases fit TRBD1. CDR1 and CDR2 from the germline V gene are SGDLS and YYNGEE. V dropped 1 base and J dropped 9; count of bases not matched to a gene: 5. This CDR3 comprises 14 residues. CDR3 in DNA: TGTGCCAGCAGCGTACGGGGGACAGGGAGCACCATATATTTT. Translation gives CASSVRGTGSTIYF.

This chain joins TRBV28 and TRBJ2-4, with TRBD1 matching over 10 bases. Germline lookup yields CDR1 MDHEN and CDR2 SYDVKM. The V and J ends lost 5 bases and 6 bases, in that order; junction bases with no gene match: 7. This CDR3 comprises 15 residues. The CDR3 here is CASSTPGTGANIQYF. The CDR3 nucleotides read TGTGCCAGCAGTACTCCCGGGACAGGGGCAAACATTCAGTACTTC.

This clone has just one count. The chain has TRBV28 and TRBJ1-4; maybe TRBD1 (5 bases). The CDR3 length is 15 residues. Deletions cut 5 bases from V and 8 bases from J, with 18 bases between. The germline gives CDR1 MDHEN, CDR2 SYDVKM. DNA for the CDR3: TGTGCCAGCAGTAGAACCGGGACCGCCCGGGAAAAACTGTTTTTT. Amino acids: CASSRTGTAREKLFF. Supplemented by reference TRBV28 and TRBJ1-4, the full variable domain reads DVKVTQSSRYLVKRTGEKVFLECVQDMDHENMFWYRQDPGLGLRLIYFSYDVKMKEKGDIPEGYSVSREKKERFSLILESASTNQTSMYLCASSRTGTAREKLFFGSGTQLSVL.

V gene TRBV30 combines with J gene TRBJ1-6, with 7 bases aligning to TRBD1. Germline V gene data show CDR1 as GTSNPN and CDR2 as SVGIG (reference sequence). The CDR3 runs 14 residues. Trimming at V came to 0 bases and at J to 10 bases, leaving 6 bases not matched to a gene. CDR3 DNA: TGTGCCTGGAGTGTGAGAGGGGGCCGATCACCCCTCCACTTT. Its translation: CAWSVRGGRSPLHF.

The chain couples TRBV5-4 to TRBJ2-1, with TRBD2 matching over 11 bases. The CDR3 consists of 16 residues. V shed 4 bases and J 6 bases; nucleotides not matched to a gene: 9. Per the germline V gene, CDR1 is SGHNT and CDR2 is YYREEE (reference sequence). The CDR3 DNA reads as TGTGCCAGCAGCCATAGCGGGAGGGCCAATAGCAATGAGCAGTTCTTC. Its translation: CASSHSGRANSNEQFF.

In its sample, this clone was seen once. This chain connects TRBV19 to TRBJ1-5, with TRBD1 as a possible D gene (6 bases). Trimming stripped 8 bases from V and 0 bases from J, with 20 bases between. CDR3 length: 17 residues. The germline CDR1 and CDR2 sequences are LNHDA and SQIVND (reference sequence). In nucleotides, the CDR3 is TGTGCCAGTCGAAAACTACACCAGGGGAATAGCAATCAGCCCCAGCATTTT. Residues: CASRKLHQGNSNQPQHF.

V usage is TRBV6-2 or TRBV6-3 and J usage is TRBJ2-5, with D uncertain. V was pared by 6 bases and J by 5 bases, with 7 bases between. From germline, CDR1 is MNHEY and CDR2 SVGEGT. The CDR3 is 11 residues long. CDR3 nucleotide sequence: TGTGCCAGCAGCCTCTTGGAGACCCAGTACTTC. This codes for CASSLLETQYF.

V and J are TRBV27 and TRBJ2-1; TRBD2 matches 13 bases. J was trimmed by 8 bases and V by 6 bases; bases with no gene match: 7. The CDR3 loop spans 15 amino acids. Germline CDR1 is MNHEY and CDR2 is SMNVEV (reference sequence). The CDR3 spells CASSPGLAGVYEQFF. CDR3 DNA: TGTGCCAGCAGCCCAGGACTAGCGGGAGTCTATGAGCAGTTCTTC.

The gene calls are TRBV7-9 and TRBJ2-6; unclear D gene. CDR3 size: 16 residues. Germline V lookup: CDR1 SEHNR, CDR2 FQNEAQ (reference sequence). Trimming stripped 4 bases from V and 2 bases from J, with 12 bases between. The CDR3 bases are TGTGCCAGCAGCTCACGAATGCCCCCTGGGGCCAACGTCCTGACTTTC. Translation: CASSSRMPPGANVLTF.

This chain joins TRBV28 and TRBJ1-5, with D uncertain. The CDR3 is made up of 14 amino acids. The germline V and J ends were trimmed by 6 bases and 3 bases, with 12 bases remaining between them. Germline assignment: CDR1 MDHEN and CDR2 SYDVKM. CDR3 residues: CASSRGGLNQPQHF. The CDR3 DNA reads TGTGCCAGCAGCCGCGGAGGGCTCAATCAGCCCCAGCATTTT.

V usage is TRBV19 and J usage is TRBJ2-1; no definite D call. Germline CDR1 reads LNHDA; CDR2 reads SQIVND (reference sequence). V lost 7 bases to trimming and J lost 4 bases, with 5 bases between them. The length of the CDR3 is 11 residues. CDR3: CASKVYNEQFF. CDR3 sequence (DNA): TGTGCCAGTAAAGTGTACAATGAGCAGTTCTTC.